The present T cell receptor beta chain was sequenced within a study of T and B cells in COVID-19 patients. TRB was amplified from around 250-460 ng of blood genomic DNA. CDR3 size: 12 residues. The V end lost 0 bases, the J end lost 6 bases, and 5 bases lay between the germline ends. The germline V gene has CDR1 SGHNT and CDR2 YYREEE (reference sequence). Multiplex PCR with BIOMED2 TRB-A/B primer pools amplified TRB rearrangements. A single record per CDR3 protein comes from TCRdb applying MiXCR to the multiplex PCR reads. This repertoire shows 5,500 to 8,000 distinct CDR3 sequences, around 30% found once; its top ten account for under 30%.

V usage is TRBV5-4 and J usage is TRBJ2-3; D ambiguous. The sample was blood. The clonotype was recovered from a human donor who had recovered from COVID-19. The CDR3 sequence is CASSLEGDTQYF. Written as DNA, the CDR3 is TGTGCCAGCAGCTTGGAGGGCGATACGCAGTATTTT.